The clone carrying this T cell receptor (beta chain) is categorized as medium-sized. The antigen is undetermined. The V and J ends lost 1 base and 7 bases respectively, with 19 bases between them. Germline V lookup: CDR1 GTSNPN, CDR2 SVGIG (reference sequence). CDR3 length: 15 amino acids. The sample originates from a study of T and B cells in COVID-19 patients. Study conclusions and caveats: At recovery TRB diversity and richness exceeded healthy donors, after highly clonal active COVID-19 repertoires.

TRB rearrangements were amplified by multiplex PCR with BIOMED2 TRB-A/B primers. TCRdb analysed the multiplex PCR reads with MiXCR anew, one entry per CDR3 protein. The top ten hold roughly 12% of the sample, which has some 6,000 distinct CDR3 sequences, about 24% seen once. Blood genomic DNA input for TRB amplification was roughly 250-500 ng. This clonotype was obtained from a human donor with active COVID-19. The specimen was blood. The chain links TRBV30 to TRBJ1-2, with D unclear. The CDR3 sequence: CAWSARWNRGGGYTF. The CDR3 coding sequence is TGTGCCTGGAGTGCTCGATGGAACCGGGGAGGTGGCTACACCTTC.